These T cell receptor beta chains were read from a single sample in a study of technical replicates of blood from a few donors. Method: immunoSEQ multiplex PCR; TCRdb's copy keeps in-frame clones and lacks some. The repertoire holds about 100,000 clones, with around 96% as singletons. Sequenced: T cells isolated from PBMCs. The receptors were gathered from a human donor in good health. Both conserved end residues are part of each CDR3. A D gene is named only where the DNA matches it firmly. A clone size is listed for some rows: how often the clone was seen (once, few, many), or a class if it is expanded.

j_call clone_size v_call d_call cdr3_aa cdr3_nt
TRBJ2-5 . TRBV2 . CATRGGEETQYF TGTGCCACCAGAGGAGGGGAAGAGACCCAGTACTTC
TRBJ2-1 once TRBV18 TRBD2 CASSPPSGGHPIEQFF TGTGCCAGCTCACCCCCTAGCGGAGGGCATCCGATTGAGCAGTTCTTC
TRBJ2-7 . TRBV13 . CASSAQVGEQYF TGTGCCAGCAGCGCACAGGTTGGCGAGCAGTACTTC
TRBJ1-1 . TRBV6-1 . CASSTYKELPTEAFF TGTGCCAGCAGTACATACAAGGAACTACCCACTGAAGCTTTCTTT
TRBJ2-7 . TRBV11-2 TRBD2 CASSLLAAFYEQYF TGTGCCAGCAGCTTGCTAGCGGCCTTCTACGAGCAGTACTTC
TRBJ1-5 once TRBV5-1 . CASSGSGRNQPQHF TGCGCCAGCAGTGGGTCAGGGCGAAATCAGCCCCAGCATTTT
TRBJ1-5 . TRBV4-2 TRBD1 CASSQALDRGNQPQHF TGTGCCAGCAGCCAAGCCCTCGACAGGGGGAATCAGCCCCAGCATTTT
TRBJ2-7 . TRBV10-3 . CAISLGGGVHEQYF TGTGCCATCAGTCTCGGAGGGGGGGTTCACGAGCAGTACTTC
TRBJ2-2 . TRBV19 . CASSISSWLNTGELFF TGTGCCAGTAGTATCTCGTCCTGGCTGAACACCGGGGAGCTGTTTTTT
TRBJ1-5 . TRBV7-9 TRBD1 CASRKTGDGNQPQHF TGTGCCAGCAGAAAGACAGGGGACGGCAATCAGCCCCAGCATTTT
TRBJ1-2 . TRBV6-1 TRBD1 CASRQGFGYTF TGTGCCAGCAGACAGGGGTTTGGCTACACCTTC
TRBJ2-1 once TRBV11-2 . CASSFTGNEQFF TGTGCCAGCAGCTTCACGGGGAATGAGCAGTTCTTC
TRBJ2-3 . TRBV7-2 . CASSLGPGDTQYF TGTGCCAGCAGCCTAGGACCAGGAGATACGCAGTATTTT
TRBJ2-7 . TRBV5-1 TRBD2 CASRNSGTSGAEQYF TGCGCCAGCAGAAACTCCGGGACTAGCGGGGCGGAACAGTACTTC
TRBJ2-7 . TRBV7-9 . CASSQTGTYEQYF TGTGCCAGCAGCCAAACCGGGACCTACGAGCAGTACTTC
TRBJ1-2 . TRBV10-3 . CAISYAGIIVGYGYTF TGTGCCATCAGCTACGCAGGGATTATCGTCGGCTATGGCTACACCTTC
TRBJ2-5 . TRBV27 . CASSLYAGVETQYF TGTGCCAGCAGTTTATATGCAGGGGTAGAGACCCAGTACTTC
TRBJ1-2 . TRBV11-3 . CASSLSPGGDGYTF TGTGCCAGCAGCTTATCCCCCGGGGGAGATGGCTACACCTTC
TRBJ1-5 . TRBV4-2 . CASSQDPSLDQPQHF TGTGCCAGCAGCCAAGATCCCAGTTTGGATCAGCCCCAGCATTTT
TRBJ2-3 . TRBV5-6 TRBD1 CASSPQGITDTQYF TGTGCCAGCAGCCCACAGGGGATCACAGATACGCAGTATTTT
TRBJ2-1 . TRBV6-1 . CASSEGQLNEQFF TGTGCCAGCAGTGAAGGCCAACTCAATGAGCAGTTCTTC
TRBJ2-1 once TRBV28 TRBD2 CASISGRIGSEQFF TGTGCCAGCATAAGCGGGAGGATTGGGAGTGAGCAGTTCTTC
TRBJ2-7 . TRBV4-1 TRBD2 CASRRTSASYEQYF TGCGCCAGCAGACGAACTAGCGCATCCTACGAGCAGTACTTC
TRBJ2-7 . TRBV7-2 TRBD1 CASSLDRGYEQYF TGTGCCAGCAGCCTGGACAGGGGCTACGAGCAGTACTTC
TRBJ2-7 . TRBV11-2 . CASSFADYEQYF TGTGCCAGCAGCTTCGCAGACTACGAGCAGTACTTC
TRBJ1-3 . TRBV7-2 TRBD1 CASSFRATGGGNTIYF TGTGCCAGCAGTTTTAGGGCTACAGGGGGAGGAAACACCATATATTTT
TRBJ1-2 once TRBV30 . CAWSPLLRGSAGYTF TGTGCCTGGAGTCCACTCTTAAGGGGTTCGGCTGGCTACACCTTC
TRBJ1-4 . TRBV23-1 . CASSQVQPTNEKLFF TGCGCCAGCAGTCAGGTACAGCCAACTAATGAAAAACTGTTTTTT
TRBJ1-4 . TRBV7-3 TRBD1 CASSLQGASNEKLFF TGTGCCAGCAGCTTACAGGGGGCATCTAATGAAAAACTGTTTTTT
TRBJ1-4 once TRBV10-2 TRBD1 CASSSDTGQGNEKLFF TGCGCCAGCAGTTCGGACACGGGACAGGGAAACGAAAAACTGTTTTTT
TRBJ2-1 . TRBV5-4 . CASSQYNEQFF TGTGCCAGCAGCCAGTACAATGAGCAGTTCTTC
TRBJ1-5 . TRBV28 TRBD1 CASRPTGGNQPQHF TGTGCCAGCCGCCCCACAGGGGGCAATCAGCCCCAGCATTTT
TRBJ2-3 . TRBV5-1 TRBD1 CASTQGQGDTDTQYF TGCGCCAGCACCCAAGGACAGGGGGACACAGATACGCAGTATTTT
TRBJ1-2 . TRBV6-5 . CASSFGLSNYGYTF TGTGCCAGCAGTTTTGGGCTTTCTAACTATGGCTACACCTTC
TRBJ1-2 . TRBV4-2 . CASSQDGQLFLNGYTF TGTGCCAGCAGCCAAGATGGGCAGCTCTTTCTAAATGGCTACACCTTC
TRBJ2-1 . TRBV4-1 . CASSLTTLYYNEQFF TGCGCCAGCAGCCTAACTACTCTCTACTACAATGAGCAGTTCTTC
TRBJ1-5 . TRBV9 . CASSVGPGNSNQPQHF TGTGCCAGCAGCGTAGGTCCAGGGAACAGCAATCAGCCCCAGCATTTT
TRBJ2-7 . TRBV4-3 . CASSQDRTFSYEQYF TGCGCCAGCAGCCAAGACAGGACATTCTCCTACGAGCAGTACTTC
TRBJ2-7 . TRBV5-8 TRBD1 CASSLIGGREQYF TGTGCCAGCAGCTTGATAGGGGGCCGAGAGCAGTACTTC
TRBJ1-5 once TRBV21-1 . CASSKNGTILRRGNQPQHF TGTGCCAGCAGCAAAAATGGGACAATACTTCGACGGGGTAATCAGCCCCAGCATTTT
TRBJ2-1 . TRBV7-9 TRBD2 CASSLLAGDNEQFF TGTGCCAGCAGCTTACTAGCGGGAGACAATGAGCAGTTCTTC
TRBJ1-1 . TRBV11-2 . CASSLKGQNTEAFF TGTGCCAGCAGCCTAAAGGGACAGAACACTGAAGCTTTCTTT